Shown below are 21 T cell receptor beta chains from a single sample sequenced in a study of blood T cell repertoires in COVID-19. Here immunoSEQ multiplex PCR was the method, and the copy in TCRdb shows in-frame clones only, minus some. The sample includes some 100,000 clones, approximately 88% seen only once; the top ten take roughly 3.5%. The sequencing input was peripheral blood. Every receptor here comes from a woman aged 70-85 years with acute or convalescent COVID-19.

The chain is built from TRBV19 and TRBJ1-5, with TRBD1 as a possible D gene (6 bases). The CDR3 length is 14 residues. The germline V gene encodes CDR1 LNHDA and CDR2 SQIVND (reference sequence). Between the trimmed V and J ends, which lost 4 bases and 0 bases, there was a span of 7 bases. The CDR3 is CASSRDISNQPQHF. The CDR3 bases are TGTGCCAGTAGTAGGGACATTAGCAATCAGCCCCAGCATTTT.

This clone was found a few times. DNA of the CDR3: TGTGCCAGCAGCCTGAACAGGGGTTCTATCCAAGAGACCCAGTACTTC. Amino acid sequence: CASSLNRGSIQETQYF. This sequence joins TRBV7-9 and TRBJ2-5; 7 nucleotides align to TRBD1. V lost 5 bases and J lost 1; bases outside the gene matches: 10. This CDR3 comprises 16 residues. Germline-derived CDR1 and CDR2 are SEHNR and FQNEAQ (reference sequence).

The chain has TRBV6-4 and TRBJ1-2; tentatively, D is TRBD1 (5 bases). This CDR3 has 15 residues. Germline assignment: CDR1 MRHNA and CDR2 SNTAGT. The V gene lost 0 bases and the J gene lost 6 bases, with 14 bases spanning the gap. The DNA for the CDR3 is TGTGCCAGCAGTGACTCGGCTCAGGGATCTAATGGCTACACCTTC. As protein: CASSDSAQGSNGYTF.

The J gene is TRBJ2-7, the V gene TRBV24-1; 11 bases agree with TRBD1. The junction had 9 bases not matched to a gene; V was cut back by 3 bases and J by 6 bases. Germline CDR1 KGHDR, CDR2 SFDVKD. The CDR3 length is 16 residues. CDR3 sequence reads: CATSDATGTGGREQYF. CDR3 nucleotide sequence: TGTGCCACCAGTGATGCCACCGGGACAGGGGGACGCGAGCAGTACTTC.

This rearrangement joins TRBV18 to TRBJ1-1; TRBD1 agrees at 9 bases. CDR3 size: 15 residues. V trimming: 5 bases; J trimming: 3 bases; junction bases outside the gene matches: 7. The germline gives CDR1 KGHSH, CDR2 LQKENI. This CDR3 is CASSSTGGADTEAFF. CDR3 DNA: TGTGCCAGCTCATCTACAGGGGGCGCGGACACTGAAGCTTTCTTT.

J is TRBJ1-2 and V is TRBV12-2; the table's TRBD1 call for D was not verified on the DNA. TRBV12-2 constitutes a pseudogene. This CDR3 region has 17 residues. The CDR3 reads CASQYRGPGTTNYGYTF. The CDR3, as DNA: TGTGCAAGTCAATACAGGGGACCCGGTACGACGAACTATGGCTACACCTTC.

The chain has TRBV6-2 or TRBV6-3 and TRBJ1-2; 8 bases map to TRBD1. CDR1 and CDR2 (germline): MNHEY, SVGEGT. Germline trimming cut 2 bases from V and 7 bases from J; bases unmatched to any gene: 3. The CDR3 spans 13 residues. CDR3 amino acids: CASSYQGAGGYTF. The CDR3 nucleotides are TGTGCCAGCAGTTACCAGGGGGCCGGTGGCTACACCTTC.

The rearrangement uses TRBV5-1 and TRBJ1-1; tentatively, D is TRBD1 (5 bases). This CDR3 contains 15 residues. V was cut by 4 bases and J by 3 bases, with 16 bases left in between. Germline V CDR1 and CDR2: SGHRS, YFSETQ. In DNA form, the CDR3 reads TGCGCCAGCAGCAAGGGGCCTGGCGTGGACACTGAAGCTTTCTTT. Its protein is CASSKGPGVDTEAFF.

This clone was observed a handful of times. This rearrangement joins TRBV5-4 to TRBJ1-2; 11 bases match TRBD1. The CDR3 totals 15 residues. Germline V gene sequence: CDR1 SGHNT, CDR2 YYREEE (reference sequence). After removal of 0 bases from V and 7 bases from J, the junction contained 5 bases not matched to a gene. The CDR3 sequence is CASSLGTGGVRGYTF. DNA of the CDR3: TGTGCCAGCAGCTTGGGGACAGGGGGCGTCCGTGGCTACACCTTC.

The chain is built from TRBV19 and TRBJ2-2; unclear D gene. Germline lookup yields CDR1 LNHDA and CDR2 SQIVND (reference sequence). This CDR3 region has 15 residues. Trimming cost V 3 bases and J 4 bases, with 12 bases left between them. The CDR3 nucleotides are TGTGCCAGTAGTATCCGGTGGTCAGGCACCGGGGAGCTGTTTTTT. It specifies CASSIRWSGTGELFF.

This chain uses TRBV28 with TRBJ1-2, with D uncertain. The CDR3 spans 13 residues. V gave up 3 bases and J gave up 3 bases, with 8 bases separating them. Germline CDR1 reads MDHEN; CDR2 reads SYDVKM. CDR3 DNA: TGTGCCAGCAGTTTGTCTGCGGACTATGGCTACACCTTC. Translating it yields CASSLSADYGYTF.

The gene calls are TRBV6-1 and TRBJ2-7; possible D gene TRBD1, 6 bases. This CDR3 is 14 amino acids long. In germline, CDR1 is MNHNS, CDR2 SASEGT. With 2 bases removed from V and 2 bases from J, the gap between germline ends came to 10 bases. CDR3 bases: TGTGCCAGCAGTGAATACAGGGTACCCTACGAGCAGTACTTC. Amino acid sequence: CASSEYRVPYEQYF.

This clone was seen a single time. V is TRBV5-6 and J is TRBJ2-5; possible D gene TRBD2, 5 bases. V was cut by 0 bases and J by 2 bases, with 14 bases left in between. Germline CDR1 is SGHDT and CDR2 is YYEEEE. The length of the CDR3 is 16 residues. The CDR3: CASSLALGVVQETQYF. For the CDR3, the DNA is TGTGCCAGCAGCTTGGCCTTGGGAGTGGTACAAGAGACCCAGTACTTC. Looking up the rest from reference TRBV5-6 and TRBJ2-5 gives the full variable domain: DAGVTQSPTHLIKTRGQQVTLRCSPKSGHDTVSWYQQALGQGPQFIFQYYEEEERQRGNFPDRFSGHQFPNYSSELNVNALLLGDSALYLCASSLALGVVQETQYFGPGTRLLVL.

This rearrangement joins TRBV5-1 to TRBJ2-1; D not certain. The V and J ends lost 7 bases and 2 bases respectively, with 10 bases between them. Germline CDR1 and CDR2: SGHRS and YFSETQ. The CDR3 is 13 residues long. The CDR3 protein is CASGGRTYNEQFF. The CDR3 nucleotides are TGCGCCAGCGGTGGCCGAACCTACAATGAGCAGTTCTTC.

This sequence joins TRBV28 and TRBJ2-1, with 8 bases identical to TRBD2. Germline V lookup: CDR1 MDHEN, CDR2 SYDVKM. The CDR3 loop spans 15 amino acids. The J segment lost 3 bases and the V segment lost 1 base, leaving 2 bases of the junction unmatched. The CDR3 sequence is CASSLSRGGYNEQFF. The DNA of the CDR3 is TGTGCCAGCAGTTTATCCCGGGGGGGCTACAATGAGCAGTTCTTC.

V is TRBV29-1 and J is TRBJ1-2; 9 bases fit TRBD1. Germline lookup yields CDR1 SQVTM and CDR2 ANQGSEA. The CDR3 is 13 residues long. Trimming took 7 bases from V and 0 from J; bases not matched to a gene: 3. The CDR3 reads CSAGTGTNYGYTF. The CDR3 DNA reads as TGCAGCGCCGGGACAGGGACTAACTATGGCTACACCTTC. Full variable domain (outside the CDR3, taken from reference TRBV29-1 and TRBJ1-2): SAVISQKPSRDICQRGTSLTIQCQVDSQVTMMFWYRQQPGQSLTLIATANQGSEATYESGFVIDKFPISRPNLTFSTLTVSNMSPEDSSIYLCSAGTGTNYGYTFGSGTRLTVV.

For the CDR3, the DNA is TGTGCCAGCAGTCCCGGAGATCTGAACACTGAAGCTTTCTTT. Residues: CASSPGDLNTEAFF. The V and J genes are TRBV28 and TRBJ1-1; D gene unclear. The germline V gene encodes CDR1 MDHEN and CDR2 SYDVKM. CDR3 size: 14 residues. V was pared by 5 bases and J by 0 bases, with 10 bases between. The full variable domain, in which reference TRBV28 and TRBJ1-1 provide the parts outside the CDR3, is DVKVTQSSRYLVKRTGEKVFLECVQDMDHENMFWYRQDPGLGLRLIYFSYDVKMKEKGDIPEGYSVSREKKERFSLILESASTNQTSMYLCASSPGDLNTEAFFGQGTRLTVV.

J is TRBJ1-5 and V is TRBV5-6; D remains unclear. This CDR3 has 15 residues. Per germline, CDR1 SGHDT and CDR2 YYEEEE. V was clipped by 0 bases and J by 3 bases, with 10 bases between them. CDR3 residues: CASSLAGLHNQPQHF. The DNA of the CDR3 is TGTGCCAGCAGCTTGGCGGGTTTACACAATCAGCCCCAGCATTTT.

CDR3 protein: CASSENRGRLTEAFF. CDR3 sequence (DNA): TGCGCCAGCAGTGAGAACAGGGGGCGGTTGACTGAAGCTTTCTTT. The chain carries TRBV10-1 and TRBJ1-1; 9 bases agree with TRBD1. CDR3 length: 15 residues. Germline lookup yields CDR1 WNHNN and CDR2 SYGVQD (reference sequence). The ends lost 2 bases at V and 5 bases at J; junction bases unmatched: 6.

This chain connects TRBV28 to TRBJ1-2; 9 bases fit TRBD1. From germline, CDR1 is MDHEN and CDR2 SYDVKM. The CDR3 loop spans 13 amino acids. V dropped 2 bases and J dropped 6; count of bases not matched to a gene: 1. The CDR3 region has the DNA TGTGCCAGCAGTTTAGGGACAGGGAATGGCTACACCTTC. Its protein is CASSLGTGNGYTF.

CDR3 protein: CASTRTGTSGNEQFF. The CDR3 nucleotides are TGTGCCAGTACCAGAACCGGGACTAGCGGCAATGAGCAGTTCTTC. The V call is TRBV19, the J call TRBJ2-1; 11 bases agree with TRBD2. V was pared by 7 bases and J by 6 bases, with 8 bases of the junction left unmatched. Germline values: CDR1 LNHDA, CDR2 SQIVND (reference sequence). The CDR3 spans 15 residues.